Each of the 14 T cell receptor beta chains below was sequenced from the same sample in a study of molecular identifiers for immune sequencing clone quantification (dated by TCRdb to the late 2010s). The library was made by PCR. The sequencing machine was an Illumina HiSeq 4000. The public reads were reanalyzed by TCRdb: fastp trimming at Q25, MiXCR alignment, in-frame beta chains only. For every CDR3 protein sequence, its rows merge into one entry that carries the most common genes and DNA. The sample data list some 100,000 distinct CDR3 sequences, and around 20% of these were observed just once. In total, the top ten clones hold around 0.8% of the sample. Sample: naive CD8+ T cells from blood, with Jurkat cell RNA spiked in. The sample's cell subset or site label is to be understood as: FACS-sorted CD8+CD4-CCR7+CD45RA+ naive T cells. The receptor source for this set is a human donor in good health. Some libraries in this study had Jurkat cell RNA spiked in.

This clonotype was seen only a few times. The rearrangement uses TRBV3-1 and TRBJ2-3; 8 positions agree with TRBD2. Germline V CDR1 and CDR2: LGHDT, YNNKEL (reference sequence). This CDR3 has 16 amino acids. Trimming took 4 bases from V and 4 from J; bases not matched to a gene: 10. The CDR3 nucleotides are TGTGCCAGCAGCCCTGTGGCGGGGGGCCGGGCAGATACGCAGTATTTT. It encodes CASSPVAGGRADTQYF.

On this clonotype: This clone may be a read error of a much larger clone one base away. The V call is TRBV9, the J call TRBJ2-2, with D unclear. CDR1 and CDR2 from the germline V gene are SGDLS and YYNGEE. The CDR3 consists of 16 residues. CDR3 amino acids: CASCVEDGTNTGELFF. The CDR3, as DNA: TGTGCCAGCTGCGTAGAAGACGGCACGAACACCGGGGAGCTGTTTTTT. Variable domain in full (rest from reference TRBV9 and TRBJ2-2): DSGVTQTPKHLITATGQRVTLRCSPRSGDLSVYWYQQSLDQGLQFLIQYYNGEERAKGNILERFSAQQFPDLHSELNLSSLELGDSALYFCASCVEDGTNTGELFFGEGSRLTVL.

This clonotype was seen many times. The CDR3 region has the DNA TGTGCCAGCAGCTTAGACGGCACCACTAGCACAGATACGCAGTATTTT. This encodes CASSLDGTTSTDTQYF. The rearrangement joins TRBV7-2 to TRBJ2-3; D remains unclear. The CDR3 has 16 amino acids. V was cut by 1 base and J by 0 bases, with 11 bases left in between. Germline loops: CDR1 SGHTA, CDR2 FQGNSA.

The chain recombines TRBV11-2 with TRBJ2-2; TRBD2 matches at 7 bases. The germline CDR1 and CDR2 sequences are SGHAT and FQNNGV. After removal of 1 base from V and 7 bases from J, the junction contained 9 bases not matched to a gene. The CDR3 has 16 amino acids. CDR3 residues: CASSLVAGGSHGELFF. The CDR3 DNA sequence: TGTGCCAGCAGCTTAGTGGCTGGCGGGAGTCACGGGGAGCTGTTTTTT.

This clonotype was picked up many times. This rearrangement joins TRBV7-6 to TRBJ2-2; D not resolved. Germline V lookup: CDR1 SGHVS, CDR2 FNYEAQ. V dropped 5 bases and J dropped 6 bases, with 10 bases sitting between them. The CDR3 runs 13 residues. Here the CDR3 reads CASSPYGAGELFF. CDR3 coding DNA: TGTGCCAGCAGCCCCTACGGAGCCGGGGAGCTGTTTTTT.

This clonotype was counted at least ten times. The chain employs TRBV6-2 or TRBV6-3 and TRBJ2-7, with 7 bases that match TRBD1. CDR3 length: 15 residues. V was pared by 0 bases and J by 3 bases, with 5 bases of the junction left unmatched. Germline V lookup: CDR1 MNHEY, CDR2 SVGEGT. DNA for the CDR3: TGTGCCAGCAGTTACTCCGTGACAGGGTTCTACGAGCAGTACTTC. Amino acids: CASSYSVTGFYEQYF.

In its sample, this clonotype was seen a few times. A much more abundant neighbour one base away suggests this may be a read error. This chain links TRBV30 with TRBJ2-3; D may be TRBD2 (6 bases). The CDR3 covers 15 residues. Germline V lookup: CDR1 GTSNPN, CDR2 SVGIG (reference sequence). CDR3 nucleotide sequence: TGTGCCTGGGGTGTCGGTAGCGGATACACAGATACGCAGTATTTT. Its protein product is CAWGVGSGYTDTQYF. The complete variable domain, with remaining parts taken from reference TRBV30 and TRBJ2-3, reads SQTIHQWPATLVQPVGSPLSLECTVEGTSNPNLYWYRQAAGRGLQLLFYSVGIGQISSEVPQNLSASRPQDRQFILSSKKLLLSDSGFYLCAWGVGSGYTDTQYFGPGTRLTVL.

At least ten counts were recorded for this clonotype. The chain carries TRBV7-9 and TRBJ2-7, with 12 bases identical to TRBD2. The length of the CDR3 is 16 residues. The V and J ends lost 5 bases and 4 bases, in that order; junction bases with no gene match: 9. Germline V gives CDR1 SEHNR, CDR2 FQNEAQ (reference sequence). CDR3 nucleotides: TGTGCCAGCAGCCCACAGACTAGCGGGAGTCTTTACGAGCAGTACTTC. Amino acid sequence: CASSPQTSGSLYEQYF.

Comment on this clonotype: A much larger clone differs by one base, so this may be a read error. The genes are TRBV4-1 and TRBJ2-7; D gene unclear. This CDR3 comprises 16 residues. CDR1 and CDR2 (germline): MGHRA, YSYEKL. This CDR3 reads CASSQDQTDFSYEQHF. In DNA, the CDR3 is TGCGCCAGCAGCCAAGATCAGACGGATTTCTCCTACGAGCAGCACTTC.

This clonotype has a count of ten or more. The rearrangement links TRBV11-2 to TRBJ2-1; 8 nucleotides align to TRBD1. This CDR3 has 13 residues. V shed 3 bases and J 10 bases; nucleotides not matched to a gene: 5. Germline V lookup: CDR1 SGHAT, CDR2 FQNNGV. The CDR3 reads CASSFGQGNEQFF. Written as DNA, the CDR3 is TGTGCCAGCAGCTTTGGACAGGGTAACGAGCAGTTCTTC.

A remark on this clonotype: This clone may be a read error of a much larger clone one base away. The chain has TRBV4-3 and TRBJ2-7, with TRBD2 matching over 8 bases. The length of the CDR3 is 16 residues. Germline V lookup: CDR1 LGHNA, CDR2 YSLEER. Trimming cost V 3 bases and J 4 bases; bases outside gene matches: 11. The DNA for the CDR3 is TGCGCCAGCAGCCAGGCGAATAGCGGGGTTGAGTACGAGCAGTACTTC. Protein: CASSQANSGVEYEQYF.

J is TRBJ2-3 and V is TRBV7-6, with D hard to call. The germline gives CDR1 SGHVS, CDR2 FNYEAQ. This CDR3 region has 14 residues. Trimming cost V 8 bases and J 0 bases, with 12 bases left between them. The DNA of the CDR3 is TGTGCCAGCTCCGGATTCCCCAGCACAGATACGCAGTATTTT. As protein: CASSGFPSTDTQYF.

This clonotype was found many times. The rearrangement uses TRBV7-2 and TRBJ2-7, with D unresolved. This CDR3 is built from 13 residues. Trimming took off 5 bases at V and 2 bases at J, with 10 bases between the two ends. Germline V lookup: CDR1 SGHTA, CDR2 FQGNSA. The CDR3 is CASSADSTYEQYF. The CDR3 coding sequence is TGTGCCAGCAGCGCCGACTCTACCTACGAGCAGTACTTC.

This clonotype was seen many times. V is TRBV28 and J is TRBJ2-7; D is perhaps TRBD1 (6 bases). The CDR3 sequence is 15 residues long. In germline, CDR1 is MDHEN, CDR2 SYDVKM. Trimming removed 4 bases at V and 2 bases at J, with 15 bases between. DNA for the CDR3: TGTGCCAGCAGTTACGGGACACCAGAACCCTACGAGCAGTACTTC. Protein: CASSYGTPEPYEQYF.